These 8 T cell receptor beta chains share one sample of origin, sequenced in a study of T cell responses to AZD1222 COVID-19 vaccine. Sequenced by immunoSEQ multiplex PCR; TCRdb stores in-frame clones only, minus some. The sample lists about 100,000 clones, roughly 87% seen once, with over 3.5% in the top ten. Specimen: peripheral blood, collected on day 0 of AZD1222 vaccination. Source of these receptors: an adult in good health.

The chain recombines TRBV5-6 with TRBJ1-5; the D gene is possibly TRBD1 (5 bases). Germline assignment: CDR1 SGHDT and CDR2 YYEEEE. The V gene lost 1 base and the J gene lost 6 bases, with 11 bases spanning the gap. The CDR3 is 14 residues long. DNA for the CDR3: TGTGCCAGCAGCTTGCGAGGGGCTGGTCAGCCCCAGCATTTT. It specifies CASSLRGAGQPQHF.

The V and J genes are TRBV7-9 and TRBJ2-5; 7 bases align to TRBD1. Germline CDR1 reads SEHNR; CDR2 reads FQNEAQ (reference sequence). The V segment lost 5 bases and the J segment 3 bases; nucleotides outside the gene matches: 3. The CDR3 contains 13 residues. CDR3 DNA sequence: TGTGCCAGCAGCCCACAGGGGAAAGAGACCCAGTACTTC. It yields the protein CASSPQGKETQYF.

The chain couples TRBV20-1 to TRBJ1-1, with 9 bases aligning to TRBD1. Germline V lookup: CDR1 DFQATT, CDR2 SNEGSKA (reference sequence). This CDR3 contains 15 residues. V gave up 3 bases and J gave up 3 bases; unmatched junction bases: 8. The CDR3 coding sequence is TGCAGTGCTAGTACAGGGGGCTCCTTTCACACTGAAGCTTTCTTT. Residues: CSASTGGSFHTEAFF.

Written as DNA, the CDR3 is TGTGCCAGCTCACCACAGCAAGGGTTCAACACTGAAGCTTTCTTT. The encoded protein is CASSPQQGFNTEAFF. The genes are TRBV18 and TRBJ1-1; D call uncertain. The CDR3 is 15 amino acids. The germline V gene encodes CDR1 KGHSH and CDR2 LQKENI. V was shortened by 1 base and J by 2 bases, with 11 bases between the two germline ends.

This chain joins TRBV2 and TRBJ1-1; the D is unclear. Germline loops: CDR1 SNHLY, CDR2 FYNNEI. The CDR3 runs 13 residues. V lost 3 bases, J lost 1 base, and 6 bases lay in between. CDR3 nucleotides: TGTGCCAGCAGTGACCAAGAGAACACTGAAGCTTTCTTT. This gives the protein CASSDQENTEAFF.

The rearrangement links TRBV9 to TRBJ2-5, with D possibly being TRBD2 (6 bases). The germline V and J ends were trimmed by 3 bases and 4 bases, with 13 bases remaining between them. This CDR3 region has 14 residues. Germline V CDR1 and CDR2: SGDLS, YYNGEE. This CDR3 reads CASSAFGSGETQYF. DNA for the CDR3: TGTGCCAGCAGCGCCTTTGGTAGCGGAGAGACCCAGTACTTC.

The rearrangement links TRBV19 to TRBJ1-5, with 12 bases identical to TRBD1. After removal of 6 bases from V and 0 bases from J, the junction contained 15 bases not matched to a gene. This CDR3 has 20 residues. Germline loops: CDR1 LNHDA, CDR2 SQIVND (reference sequence). The CDR3 nucleotides are TGTGCCAGTAGCCCATGGACCGGGACAGGGGGCGCCTATAGCAATCAGCCCCAGCATTTT. It codes for CASSPWTGTGGAYSNQPQHF.

This chain uses TRBV18 with TRBJ1-6; possible D gene TRBD1, 6 bases. This CDR3 is built from 16 residues. Trimming pared 0 bases from V and 6 bases from J, leaving 12 bases between. The germline CDR1 and CDR2 sequences are KGHSH and LQKENI. This CDR3 is CASSPPNGQINSPLHF. The CDR3 DNA follows: TGTGCCAGCTCACCACCCAATGGACAGATTAATTCACCCCTCCACTTT.